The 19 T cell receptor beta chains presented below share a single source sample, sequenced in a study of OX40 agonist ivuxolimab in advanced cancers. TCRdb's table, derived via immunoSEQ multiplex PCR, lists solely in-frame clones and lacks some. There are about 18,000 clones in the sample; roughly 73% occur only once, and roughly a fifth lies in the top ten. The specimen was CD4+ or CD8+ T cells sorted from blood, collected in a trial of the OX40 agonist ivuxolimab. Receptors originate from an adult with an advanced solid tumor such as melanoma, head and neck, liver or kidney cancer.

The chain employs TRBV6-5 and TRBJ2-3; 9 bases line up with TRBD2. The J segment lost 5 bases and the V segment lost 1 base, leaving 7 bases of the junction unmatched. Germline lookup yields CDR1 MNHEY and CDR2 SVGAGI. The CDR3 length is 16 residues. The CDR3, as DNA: TGTGCCAGCAGTTACTTTGCGGGAGGGCCGATAGATACGCAGTATTTT. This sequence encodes CASSYFAGGPIDTQYF.

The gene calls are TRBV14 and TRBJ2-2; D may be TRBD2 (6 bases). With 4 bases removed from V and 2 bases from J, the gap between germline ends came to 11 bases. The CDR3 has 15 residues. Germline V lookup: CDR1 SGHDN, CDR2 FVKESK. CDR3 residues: CASSPLAFNTGELFF. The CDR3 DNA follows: TGTGCCAGCAGCCCTCTAGCGTTTAACACCGGGGAGCTGTTTTTT. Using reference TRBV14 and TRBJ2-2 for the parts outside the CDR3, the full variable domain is EAGVTQFPSHSVIEKGQTVTLRCDPISGHDNLYWYRRVMGKEIKFLLHFVKESKQDESGMPNNRFLAERTGGTYSTLKVQPAELEDSGVYFCASSPLAFNTGELFFGEGSRLTVL.

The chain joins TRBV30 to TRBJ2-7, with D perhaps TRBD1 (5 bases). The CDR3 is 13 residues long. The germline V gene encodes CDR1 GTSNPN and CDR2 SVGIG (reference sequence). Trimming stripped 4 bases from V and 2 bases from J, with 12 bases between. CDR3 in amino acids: CAWNSDIAYEQYF. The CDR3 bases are TGTGCCTGGAATTCGGACATCGCCTACGAGCAGTACTTC.

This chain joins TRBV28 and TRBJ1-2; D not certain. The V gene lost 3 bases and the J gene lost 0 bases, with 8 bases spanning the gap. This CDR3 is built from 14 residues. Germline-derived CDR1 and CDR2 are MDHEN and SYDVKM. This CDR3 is CASSFWESNYGYTF. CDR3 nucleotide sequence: TGTGCCAGCAGTTTTTGGGAATCTAACTATGGCTACACCTTC.

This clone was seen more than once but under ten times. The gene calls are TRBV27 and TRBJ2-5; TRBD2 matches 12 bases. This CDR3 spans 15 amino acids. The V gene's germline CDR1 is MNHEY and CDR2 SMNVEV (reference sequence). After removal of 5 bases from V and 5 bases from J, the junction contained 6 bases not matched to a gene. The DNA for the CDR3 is TGTGCCAGCAGTCCGGGACTAGCGGGTCTGGAGACCCAGTACTTC. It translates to CASSPGLAGLETQYF.

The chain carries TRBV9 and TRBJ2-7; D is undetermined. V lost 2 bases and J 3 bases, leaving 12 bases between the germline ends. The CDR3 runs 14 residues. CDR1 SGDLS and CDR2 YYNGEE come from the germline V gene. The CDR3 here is CASSVDALDYEQYF. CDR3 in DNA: TGTGCCAGCAGCGTTGACGCCTTGGACTACGAGCAGTACTTC.

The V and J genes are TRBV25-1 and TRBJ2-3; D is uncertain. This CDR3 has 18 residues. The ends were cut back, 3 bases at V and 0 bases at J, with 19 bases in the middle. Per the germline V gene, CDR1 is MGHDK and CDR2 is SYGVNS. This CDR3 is CASSDGWGSGLSTDTQYF. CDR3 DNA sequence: TGTGCCAGCAGTGATGGCTGGGGATCAGGTTTGAGCACAGATACGCAGTATTTT.

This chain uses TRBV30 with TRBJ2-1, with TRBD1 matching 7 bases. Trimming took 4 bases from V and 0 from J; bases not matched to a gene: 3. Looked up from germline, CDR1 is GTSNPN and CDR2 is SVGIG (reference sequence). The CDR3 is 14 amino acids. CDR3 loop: CAWTGTASYNEQFF. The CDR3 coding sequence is TGTGCCTGGACCGGGACAGCCTCCTACAATGAGCAGTTCTTC.

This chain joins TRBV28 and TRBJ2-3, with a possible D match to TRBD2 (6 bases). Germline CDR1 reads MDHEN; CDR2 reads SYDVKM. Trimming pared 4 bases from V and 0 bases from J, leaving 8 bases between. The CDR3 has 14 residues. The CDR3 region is CASSWGESTDTQYF. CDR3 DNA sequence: TGTGCCAGCAGTTGGGGGGAGAGCACAGATACGCAGTATTTT.

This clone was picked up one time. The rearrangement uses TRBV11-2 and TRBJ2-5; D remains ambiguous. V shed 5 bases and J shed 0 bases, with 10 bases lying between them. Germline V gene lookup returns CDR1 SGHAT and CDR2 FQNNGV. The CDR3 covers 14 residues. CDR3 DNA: TGTGCCAGCAGCCAAGACCCGGACCAAGAGACCCAGTACTTC. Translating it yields CASSQDPDQETQYF.

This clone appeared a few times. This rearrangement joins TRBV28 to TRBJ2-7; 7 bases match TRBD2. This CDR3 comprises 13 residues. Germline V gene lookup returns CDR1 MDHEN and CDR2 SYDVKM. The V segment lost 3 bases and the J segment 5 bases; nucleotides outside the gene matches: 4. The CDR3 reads CASSLGGENEQYF. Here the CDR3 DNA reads TGTGCCAGCAGTTTGGGAGGGGAGAACGAGCAGTACTTC.

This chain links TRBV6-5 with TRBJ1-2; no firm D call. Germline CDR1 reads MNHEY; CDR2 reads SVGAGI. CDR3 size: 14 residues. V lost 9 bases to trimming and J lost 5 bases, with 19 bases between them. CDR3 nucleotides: TGTGCCAGTAGCCAGTTCCCAGCAAAATATGGCTACACCTTC. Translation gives CASSQFPAKYGYTF.

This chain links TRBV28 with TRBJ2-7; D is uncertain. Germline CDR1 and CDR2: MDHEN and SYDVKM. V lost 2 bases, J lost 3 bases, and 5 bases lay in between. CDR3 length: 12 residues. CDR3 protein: CASSLPDYEQYF. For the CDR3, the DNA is TGTGCCAGCAGTTTACCGGACTACGAGCAGTACTTC.

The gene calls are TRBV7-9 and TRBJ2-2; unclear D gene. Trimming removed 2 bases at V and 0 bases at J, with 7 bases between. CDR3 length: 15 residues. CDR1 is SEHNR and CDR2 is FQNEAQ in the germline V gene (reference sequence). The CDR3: CASSLYSANTGELFF. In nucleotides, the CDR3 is TGTGCCAGCAGCTTATACAGCGCGAACACCGGGGAGCTGTTTTTT.

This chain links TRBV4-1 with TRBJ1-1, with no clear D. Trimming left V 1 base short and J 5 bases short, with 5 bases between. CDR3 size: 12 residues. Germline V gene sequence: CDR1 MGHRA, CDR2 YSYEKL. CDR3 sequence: CASSQGLTEAFF. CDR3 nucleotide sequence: TGCGCCAGCAGCCAAGGACTTACTGAAGCTTTCTTT.

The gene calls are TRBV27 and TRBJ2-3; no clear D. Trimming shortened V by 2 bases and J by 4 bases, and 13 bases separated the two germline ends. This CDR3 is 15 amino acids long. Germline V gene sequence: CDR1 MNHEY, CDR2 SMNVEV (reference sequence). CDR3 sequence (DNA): TGTGCCAGCAGTTTACTGCGGTCTGAGGCAGATACGCAGTATTTT. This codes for CASSLLRSEADTQYF.

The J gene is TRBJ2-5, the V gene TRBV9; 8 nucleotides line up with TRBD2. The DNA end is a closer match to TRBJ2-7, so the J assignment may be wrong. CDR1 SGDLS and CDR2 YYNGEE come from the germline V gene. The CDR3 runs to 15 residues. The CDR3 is CASSVGSGSRNEQYF. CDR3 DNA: TGTGCCAGCAGCGTAGGGAGCGGGAGTAGGAACGAGCAGTACTTC.

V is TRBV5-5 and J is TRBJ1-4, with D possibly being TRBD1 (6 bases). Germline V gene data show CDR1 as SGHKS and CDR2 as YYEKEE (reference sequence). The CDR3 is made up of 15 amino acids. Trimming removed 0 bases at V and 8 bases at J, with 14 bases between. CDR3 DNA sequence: TGTGCCAGCAGCTTGGTGACCGGGGGCGTAGAAAAACTGTTTTTT. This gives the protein CASSLVTGGVEKLFF.

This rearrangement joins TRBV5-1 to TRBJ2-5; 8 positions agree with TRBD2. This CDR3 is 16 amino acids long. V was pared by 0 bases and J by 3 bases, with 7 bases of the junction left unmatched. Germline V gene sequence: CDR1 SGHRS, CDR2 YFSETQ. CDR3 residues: CASSLAMYSGEETQYF. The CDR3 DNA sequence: TGCGCCAGCAGCTTGGCGATGTATAGCGGGGAAGAGACCCAGTACTTC.